The source of this T cell receptor (beta chain) is a study of shared clonotypes between healthy human individuals. Across the whole study: Aged 18 to 49, the donors were two women and a few men. General study results and limits: It was the non-shared clonotypes that had lower generation probabilities than clonotypes shared by all four donors.

Replicate sorted-subset PCRs were loaded with roughly 200 ng DNA, roughly 33,000 T cell genomes. The data were produced by immunoSEQ multiplex PCR, yet TCRdb's version contains in-frame clones alone and is incomplete. The sample has about 590,000 clones; 95% to 96% are singletons. Concerning this clone itself: Its antigen is undetermined.

This CDR3 contains 15 residues. V gave up 4 bases and J gave up 2 bases; unmatched junction bases: 6. Germline lookup yields CDR1 SGDLS and CDR2 YYNGEE. Naive CD8 cells lacked CD45RO and underwent positive selection for CCR7, leaving out terminally differentiated effector memory CD45RA+ cells. Donation came from healthy HIV-negative adults that had no recent acute infections or vaccinations. The sequence was collected from a woman aged 25 to 39 in good health. The chain has TRBV9 and TRBJ2-7; 10 bases are shared with TRBD2. Sample: naive CD8+ T cells sorted from blood. CDR3 bases: TGTGCCAGCAGCACAACTAGCGGGATGGCCTACGAGCAGTACTTC. Encoded protein: CASSTTSGMAYEQYF.